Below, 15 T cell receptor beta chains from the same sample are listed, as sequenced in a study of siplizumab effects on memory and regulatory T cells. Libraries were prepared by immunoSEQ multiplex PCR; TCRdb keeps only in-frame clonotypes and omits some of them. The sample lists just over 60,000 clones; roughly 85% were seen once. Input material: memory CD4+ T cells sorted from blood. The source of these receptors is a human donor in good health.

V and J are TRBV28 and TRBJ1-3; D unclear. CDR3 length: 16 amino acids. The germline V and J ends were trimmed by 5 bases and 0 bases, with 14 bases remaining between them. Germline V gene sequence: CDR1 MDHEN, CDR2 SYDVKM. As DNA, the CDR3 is TGTGCCAGCAGTAGAAGAACCAGGCACTCTGGAAACACCATATATTTT. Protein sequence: CASSRRTRHSGNTIYF.

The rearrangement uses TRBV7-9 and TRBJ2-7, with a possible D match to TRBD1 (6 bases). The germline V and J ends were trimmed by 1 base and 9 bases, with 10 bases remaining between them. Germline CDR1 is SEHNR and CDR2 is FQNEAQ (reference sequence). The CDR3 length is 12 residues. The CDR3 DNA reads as TGTGCCAGCAGCTTAGGTCAGGGGCTGCAGTACTTC. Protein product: CASSLGQGLQYF.

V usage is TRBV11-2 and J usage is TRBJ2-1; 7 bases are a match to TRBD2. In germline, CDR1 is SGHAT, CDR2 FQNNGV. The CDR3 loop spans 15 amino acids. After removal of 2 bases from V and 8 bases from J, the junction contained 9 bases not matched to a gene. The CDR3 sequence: CASSLTWGGDYEQFF. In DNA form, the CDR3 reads TGTGCCAGCAGCTTAACGTGGGGGGGTGATTATGAGCAGTTCTTC.

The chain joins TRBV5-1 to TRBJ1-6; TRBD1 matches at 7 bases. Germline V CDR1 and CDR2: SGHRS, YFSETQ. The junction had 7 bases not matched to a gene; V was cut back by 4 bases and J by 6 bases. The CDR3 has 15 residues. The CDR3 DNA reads TGCGCCAGCAGCGCTACAGGACAGGCTAATTCACCCCTCCACTTT. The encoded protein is CASSATGQANSPLHF.

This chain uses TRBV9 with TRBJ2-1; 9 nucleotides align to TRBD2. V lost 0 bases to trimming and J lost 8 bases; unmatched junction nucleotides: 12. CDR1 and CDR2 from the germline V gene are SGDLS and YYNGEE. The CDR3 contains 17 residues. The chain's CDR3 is CASSVASSGTSSYEQFF. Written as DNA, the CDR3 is TGTGCCAGCAGCGTAGCCTCATCCGGGACTAGCAGCTATGAGCAGTTCTTC.

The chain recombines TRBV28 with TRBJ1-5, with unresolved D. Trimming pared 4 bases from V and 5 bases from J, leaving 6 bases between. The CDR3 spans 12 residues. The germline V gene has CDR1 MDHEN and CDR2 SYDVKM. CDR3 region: CASSSTDQPQHF. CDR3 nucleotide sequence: TGTGCCAGCAGTTCGACGGATCAGCCCCAGCATTTT.

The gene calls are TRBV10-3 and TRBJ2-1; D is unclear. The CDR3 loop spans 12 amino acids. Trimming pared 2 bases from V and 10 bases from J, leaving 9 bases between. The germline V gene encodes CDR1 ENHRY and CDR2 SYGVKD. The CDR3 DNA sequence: TGTGCCATCAGTGAGGTGAGTGAGGAGCAGTTCTTC. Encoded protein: CAISEVSEEQFF.

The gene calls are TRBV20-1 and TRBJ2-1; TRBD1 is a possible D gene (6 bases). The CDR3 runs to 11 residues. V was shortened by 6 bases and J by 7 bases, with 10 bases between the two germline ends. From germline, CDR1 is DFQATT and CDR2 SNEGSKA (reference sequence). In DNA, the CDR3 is TGCAGTGCCCTGGACAGAAATGAGCAGTTCTTC. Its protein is CSALDRNEQFF.

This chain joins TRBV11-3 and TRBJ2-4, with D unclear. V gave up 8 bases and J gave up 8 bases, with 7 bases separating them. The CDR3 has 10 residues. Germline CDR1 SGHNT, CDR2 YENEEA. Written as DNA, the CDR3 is TGTGCCAGCCATACGGACATTCAGTACTTC. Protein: CASHTDIQYF. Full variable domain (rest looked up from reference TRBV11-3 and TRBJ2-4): EAGVVQSPRYKIIEKKQPVAFWCNPISGHNTLYWYLQNLGQGPELLIRYENEEAVDDSQLPKDRFSAERLKGVDSTLKIQPAELGDSAVYLCASHTDIQYFGAGTRLSVL.

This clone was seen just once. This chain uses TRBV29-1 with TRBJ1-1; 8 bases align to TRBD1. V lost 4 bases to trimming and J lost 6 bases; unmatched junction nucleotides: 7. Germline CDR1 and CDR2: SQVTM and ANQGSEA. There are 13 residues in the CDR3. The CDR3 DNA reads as TGCAGCGTTGCCACAGGGGGAGGCGCTGAAGCTTTCTTT. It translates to CSVATGGGAEAFF. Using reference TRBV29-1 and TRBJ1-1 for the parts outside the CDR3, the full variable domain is SAVISQKPSRDICQRGTSLTIQCQVDSQVTMMFWYRQQPGQSLTLIATANQGSEATYESGFVIDKFPISRPNLTFSTLTVSNMSPEDSSIYLCSVATGGGAEAFFGQGTRLTVV.

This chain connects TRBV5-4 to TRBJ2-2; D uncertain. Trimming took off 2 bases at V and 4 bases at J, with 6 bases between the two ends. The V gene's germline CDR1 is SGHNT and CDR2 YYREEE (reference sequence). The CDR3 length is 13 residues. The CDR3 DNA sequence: TGTGCCAGCAGCTTCTCAGGCACCGGGGAGCTGTTTTTT. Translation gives CASSFSGTGELFF.

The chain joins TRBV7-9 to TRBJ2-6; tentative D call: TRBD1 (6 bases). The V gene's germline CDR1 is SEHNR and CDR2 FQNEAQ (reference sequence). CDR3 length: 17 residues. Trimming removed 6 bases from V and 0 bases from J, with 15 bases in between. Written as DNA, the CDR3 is TGTGCCAGCAGAAGAACCGGACAGTCCTCTGGGGCCAACGTCCTGACTTTC. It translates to CASRRTGQSSGANVLTF.

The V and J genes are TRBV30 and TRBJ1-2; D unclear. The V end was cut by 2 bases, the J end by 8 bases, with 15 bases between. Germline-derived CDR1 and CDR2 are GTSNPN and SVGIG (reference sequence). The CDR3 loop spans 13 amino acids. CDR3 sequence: CAWSMEGYGGYTF. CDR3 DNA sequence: TGTGCCTGGAGTATGGAGGGCTACGGGGGCTACACCTTC.

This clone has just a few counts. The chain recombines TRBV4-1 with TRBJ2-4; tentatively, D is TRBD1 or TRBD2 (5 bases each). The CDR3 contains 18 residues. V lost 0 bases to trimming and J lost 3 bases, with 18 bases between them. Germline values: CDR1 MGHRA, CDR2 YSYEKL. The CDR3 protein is CASSQDKLGEGDKNIQYF. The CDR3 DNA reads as TGCGCCAGCAGCCAAGATAAATTGGGGGAAGGGGACAAAAACATTCAGTACTTC.

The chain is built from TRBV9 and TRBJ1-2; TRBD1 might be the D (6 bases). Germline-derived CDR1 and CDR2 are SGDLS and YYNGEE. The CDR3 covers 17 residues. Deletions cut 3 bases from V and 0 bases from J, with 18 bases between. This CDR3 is CASSAGVGAEANYGYTF. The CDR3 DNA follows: TGTGCCAGCAGCGCAGGGGTGGGGGCTGAGGCTAACTATGGCTACACCTTC.